This TCR beta chain was sequenced during a study of blood T cell repertoires in COVID-19. Turning to the study itself: Nucleic acid was either cDNA or gDNA, and it came from T cells, B-cell-depleted T cells, or PBMCs.

Libraries were prepared by immunoSEQ multiplex PCR; TCRdb keeps only in-frame clonotypes and omits some of them. The repertoire holds over 15,000 clones, 70% to 90% seen once, with around 14% in the top ten. Germline V lookup: CDR1 SNHLY, CDR2 FYNNEI. The CDR3 consists of 14 residues. V was trimmed by 5 bases and J by 2 bases, leaving 11 bases between them. This chain joins TRBV2 and TRBJ2-3, with a weak D call TRBD2 (5 bases). Sample: peripheral blood. This TCR came from a human donor in a cohort sampled during active COVID-19. CDR3 sequence: CASSQTIPTDTQYF. The CDR3, as DNA: TGTGCCAGCAGTCAGACTATACCCACAGATACGCAGTATTTT.